Below are 7 T cell receptor beta chains sequenced from a single sample in a study of blood T cell repertoires in COVID-19. The assay was immunoSEQ multiplex PCR, and TCRdb's table has in-frame clones only and misses some. The sample yields some 280,000 clones, 85% seen once. The sample was peripheral blood. These receptors were collected from a woman between 45 and 60 years old with active or convalescent COVID-19.

The chain links TRBV15 to TRBJ2-7; maybe TRBD1 (5 bases). The CDR3 length is 14 residues. V lost 2 bases and J 2 bases, leaving 10 bases between the germline ends. Germline CDR1 and CDR2: LNHNV and YYDKDF (reference sequence). The CDR3 nucleotides are TGTGCCACCAGCAGATACGACAGCCCCTACGAGCAGTACTTC. Translated: CATSRYDSPYEQYF.

This chain links TRBV11-3 with TRBJ1-5, with 7 bases lining up with TRBD1. V lost 2 bases and J lost 6; bases outside the gene matches: 4. Per germline, CDR1 SGHNT and CDR2 YENEEA. The CDR3 is 14 amino acids. Here the CDR3 reads CASSLKGQSQPQHF. In nucleotides, the CDR3 is TGTGCCAGCAGCTTAAAGGGACAGAGTCAGCCCCAGCATTTT.

CDR3: CASSRGQLGGEQFF. CDR3 DNA: TGTGCCAGCAGCCGGGGACAGCTAGGCGGTGAGCAGTTCTTC. The genes are TRBV2 and TRBJ2-1; the match to TRBD1 covers 7 bases. This CDR3 contains 14 residues. Germline V gene data show CDR1 as SNHLY and CDR2 as FYNNEI. Trimming took 6 bases from V and 9 from J; bases not matched to a gene: 11.

The chain combines TRBV3-1 (or the pseudogene TRBV3-2) with TRBJ1-2, with no clear D. V was trimmed by 1 base and J by 7 bases, leaving 10 bases between them. There are 13 residues in the CDR3. Germline loops: CDR1 LGHDT, CDR2 YNNKEL (reference sequence). The chain's CDR3 is CASSQVRVGGYTF. Here the CDR3 DNA reads TGTGCCAGCAGCCAAGTCCGGGTAGGTGGCTACACCTTC.

V and J are TRBV28 and TRBJ2-1, with 9 bases fitting TRBD2. CDR1 and CDR2 from the germline V gene are MDHEN and SYDVKM. The V gene end was trimmed by 7 bases and the J gene end by 3 bases; junction bases not matched to a gene: 13. The CDR3 totals 17 residues. For the CDR3, the DNA is TGTGCCAGCATGCCTGTTGGGCTAGCGGGGCACTACAATGAGCAGTTCTTC. Translation: CASMPVGLAGHYNEQFF.

This clone has only a few counts. This chain links TRBV3-1 (or the pseudogene TRBV3-2) with TRBJ2-1; 9 nucleotides agree with TRBD2. Germline V gives CDR1 LGHDT, CDR2 YNNKEL (reference sequence). This CDR3 has 16 residues. V lost 1 base, J lost 4 bases, and 5 bases stayed unmatched. In DNA form, the CDR3 reads TGTGCCAGCAGCCAAGTTCAGCTAGCGGGGTACAATGAGCAGTTCTTC. This translates into CASSQVQLAGYNEQFF.

This clone was counted many times. CDR3 sequence: CASSLAVAGGYEQFF. In DNA form, the CDR3 reads TGTGCCAGCAGCTTAGCAGTGGCGGGAGGATATGAGCAGTTCTTC. The V gene is TRBV7-8, the J gene TRBJ2-1, with 8 bases fitting TRBD2. J lost 8 bases, V lost 0 bases, and 6 bases had no gene match. This CDR3 comprises 15 residues. Germline V gene data show CDR1 as SGHVS and CDR2 as FQNEAQ.